What follows are 17 T cell receptor beta chains derived from one specimen sequenced in a study of blood T cell repertoires in COVID-19 (dated by TCRdb to 2020 to 2022). Library preparation employed the immunoSEQ multiplex PCR assay. Drawn from immuneACCESS, this table holds only the in-frame rearrangements with V and J called that TCRdb kept. Clones are partly lost; checked studies trace under half to an unresolved V gene and leave the rest unexplained. The sample data list around 220,000 clones, and around 90% of these were observed just once. In total, the top ten clones hold under 15% of the sample. Sequencing was done on a sample of PBMCs or T cells enriched from blood (not recorded which). These receptors all come from a woman aged 45-65 years with acute COVID-19.

The CDR3 sequence: CASRGARGPGEQYF. CDR3 DNA sequence: TGTGCCAGCAGGGGGGCGAGGGGGCCGGGCGAGCAGTACTTC. The chain links TRBV27 to TRBJ2-7; TRBD1 matches 7 bases. CDR1 and CDR2 (germline): MNHEY, SMNVEV (reference sequence). This CDR3 has 14 amino acids. V lost 6 bases, J lost 6 bases, and 11 bases stayed unmatched.

This chain uses TRBV6-2 or TRBV6-3 with TRBJ2-1; TRBD2 matches 7 bases. Germline values: CDR1 MNHEY, CDR2 SVGEGT. With V trimmed by 0 bases and J by 5 bases, 7 bases remained unmatched. This CDR3 is 16 amino acids long. The CDR3 loop reads CASSYSGEGDHNEQFF. DNA for the CDR3: TGTGCCAGCAGTTACTCCGGGGAGGGTGACCACAATGAGCAGTTCTTC.

This chain uses TRBV5-1 with TRBJ2-1; tentatively, D is TRBD2 (5 bases). CDR1 SGHRS and CDR2 YFSETQ come from the germline V gene. Trimming took 0 bases from V and 1 from J, leaving 5 bases between them. CDR3 length: 14 amino acids. DNA of the CDR3: TGCGCCAGCAGCTTGGGACTATCCTACAATGAGCAGTTCTTC. Its protein product is CASSLGLSYNEQFF.

The V call is TRBV18, the J call TRBJ2-7; the match to TRBD1 covers 9 bases. With V trimmed by 5 bases and J by 2 bases, 7 bases remained unmatched. The germline V gene has CDR1 KGHSH and CDR2 LQKENI. This CDR3 spans 15 amino acids. The CDR3 DNA is TGTGCCAGCTCAACCGGGACAGGGTCTACCTACGAGCAGTACTTC. It specifies CASSTGTGSTYEQYF.

The chain has TRBV3-1 (or the pseudogene TRBV3-2) and TRBJ1-2; TRBD1 matches at 8 bases. Unmatched junction bases numbered 15, after V lost 3 bases and J lost 6 bases. The CDR3 loop spans 17 amino acids. Germline loops: CDR1 LGHDT, CDR2 YNNKEL (reference sequence). CDR3 nucleotide sequence: TGTGCCAGCAGCCATCCGGGCAGGGGGCCCGCCGGGGATGGCTACACCTTC. Its translation: CASSHPGRGPAGDGYTF.

The chain links TRBV2 to TRBJ2-7; D might be TRBD1 (5 bases). With 7 bases removed from V and 2 bases from J, the gap between germline ends came to 9 bases. The CDR3 totals 12 residues. Germline CDR1 and CDR2: SNHLY and FYNNEI. The CDR3, as DNA: TGTGCCAGCAAGGGGTTTCCCTACGAGCAGTACTTC. Amino acids: CASKGFPYEQYF. Full variable domain (rest looked up from reference TRBV2 and TRBJ2-7): EPEVTQTPSHQVTQMGQEVILRCVPISNHLYFYWYRQILGQKVEFLVSFYNNEISEKSEIFDDQFSVERPDGSNFTLKIRSTKLEDSAMYFCASKGFPYEQYFGPGTRLTVT.

The chain employs TRBV7-9 and TRBJ2-1, with 9 nucleotides matching TRBD1. This CDR3 has 16 residues. With 7 bases clipped from V and 0 bases from J, the junction kept 7 bases outside the gene matches. The germline V gene has CDR1 SEHNR and CDR2 FQNEAQ (reference sequence). CDR3 DNA sequence: TGTGCCAGCAACTTGGGACAGGGTAGCTCCTACAATGAGCAGTTCTTC. Translated: CASNLGQGSSYNEQFF. The full variable domain, rest sourced from reference TRBV7-9 and TRBJ2-1, is DTGVSQNPRHKITKRGQNVTFRCDPISEHNRLYWYRQTLGQGPEFLTYFQNEAQLEKSRLLSDRFSAERPKGSFSTLEIQRTEQGDSAMYLCASNLGQGSSYNEQFFGPGTRLTVL.

The rearrangement links TRBV6-2 or TRBV6-3 to TRBJ2-4; 7 nucleotides align to TRBD2. Germline trimming cut 6 bases from V and 7 bases from J; bases unmatched to any gene: 15. CDR1 MNHEY and CDR2 SVGEGT come from the germline V gene. This CDR3 is 16 amino acids long. The DNA for the CDR3 is TGTGCCAGCAGGCCTAGGGAGGGAGGGCCCTCCAACATTCAGTACTTC. It translates to CASRPREGGPSNIQYF.

The chain has TRBV7-2 and TRBJ2-1; perhaps TRBD2 as D (6 bases). Per germline, CDR1 SGHTA and CDR2 FQGNSA. The V end was cut by 6 bases, the J end by 10 bases, with 19 bases between. The CDR3 spans 14 residues. In nucleotides, the CDR3 is TGTGCCAGCAGTCTCAGCGGGTCTGTAAGGGAGCAGTTCTTC. It codes for CASSLSGSVREQFF.

The rearrangement links TRBV28 to TRBJ2-2; TRBD1 matches 8 bases. The V and J ends lost 2 bases and 7 bases, in that order; junction bases with no gene match: 9. The CDR3 sequence is 16 residues long. CDR1 is MDHEN and CDR2 is SYDVKM in the germline V gene. Here the CDR3 DNA reads TGTGCCAGCAGTTTAGGCTTAGCAGGGGGCGTCGGGGAGCTGTTTTTT. Its protein is CASSLGLAGGVGELFF.

V usage is TRBV30 and J usage is TRBJ2-7; TRBD2 might be the D (6 bases). Germline CDR1 reads GTSNPN; CDR2 reads SVGIG (reference sequence). V dropped 7 bases and J dropped 3 bases, with 22 bases sitting between them. This CDR3 comprises 15 residues. This CDR3 reads CASTPREALIYEQYF. Written as DNA, the CDR3 is TGTGCCTCTACTCCTAGGGAGGCCCTTATCTACGAGCAGTACTTC.

This clone appeared a few times. The chain has TRBV25-1 and TRBJ2-7; 9 bases are shared with TRBD1. V lost 1 base to trimming and J lost 7 bases; unmatched junction nucleotides: 11. CDR1 and CDR2 (germline): MGHDK, SYGVNS. The CDR3 is 16 residues long. The CDR3 nucleotides are TGTGCCAGCAGTGAATTAGGTGGGACAGGGACGGGGGAGCAGTACTTC. Translation gives CASSELGGTGTGEQYF.

The rearrangement links TRBV19 to TRBJ2-7; 7 positions agree with TRBD1. The CDR3 extends over 14 amino acids. The trim removed 5 bases at V and 2 bases at J, leaving 6 bases unmatched. Germline V gives CDR1 LNHDA, CDR2 SQIVND (reference sequence). In DNA, the CDR3 is TGTGCCAGTAGTTCAACCGGGACAGCCTACGAGCAGTACTTC. Its protein is CASSSTGTAYEQYF.

J is TRBJ1-1 and V is TRBV24-1; 8 positions agree with TRBD1. Per the germline V gene, CDR1 is KGHDR and CDR2 is SFDVKD. This CDR3 is built from 13 residues. V lost 7 bases, J lost 5 bases, and 5 bases stayed unmatched. This CDR3 is CATRQGVGTEAFF. The DNA for the CDR3 is TGTGCCACCAGACAGGGGGTTGGTACTGAAGCTTTCTTT.

The chain carries TRBV7-2 and TRBJ2-1; no clear D. Germline lookup yields CDR1 SGHTA and CDR2 FQGNSA. Trimming left V 5 bases short and J 10 bases short, with 15 bases between. The CDR3 loop spans 13 amino acids. This CDR3 reads CASSPPGLREQFF. CDR3 sequence (DNA): TGTGCCAGCAGCCCCCCGGGTCTCCGAGAGCAGTTCTTC.

V usage is TRBV25-1 and J usage is TRBJ1-6; perhaps TRBD1 as D (5 bases). Germline V gives CDR1 MGHDK, CDR2 SYGVNS. The CDR3 length is 15 residues. The V gene lost 6 bases and the J gene lost 0 bases, with 9 bases spanning the gap. CDR3 DNA: TGTGCCAGCAGGGAGGGGAGCTCCTATAATTCACCCCTCCACTTT. This sequence encodes CASREGSSYNSPLHF.

This clone was counted between two and nine times. The chain joins TRBV5-1 to TRBJ1-1, with D possibly matching TRBD1 (6 bases). CDR3 length: 15 residues. Deletions cut 4 bases from V and 1 base from J, with 14 bases between. Per germline, CDR1 SGHRS and CDR2 YFSETQ. The CDR3 spells CASSGMDSRNTEAFF. Here the CDR3 DNA reads TGCGCCAGCAGCGGGATGGACAGCAGGAACACTGAAGCTTTCTTT. Based on the CDR3 plus reference TRBV5-1 and TRBJ1-1, the full variable domain is KAGVTQTPRYLIKTRGQQVTLSCSPISGHRSVSWYQQTPGQGLQFLFEYFSETQRNKGNFPGRFSGRQFSNSRSEMNVSTLELGDSALYLCASSGMDSRNTEAFFGQGTRLTVV.